This T cell receptor (beta chain) was observed in a study of blood T cell repertoires in COVID-19. Generated by immunoSEQ multiplex PCR, the TCRdb table keeps only in-frame clones and is missing some. The sample has around 500,000 clones, 70% to 90% seen once. V shed 1 base and J shed 6 bases, with 16 bases lying between them. CDR1 and CDR2 (germline): SGHNT, YENEEA. The CDR3 extends over 17 amino acids. Individuals drawn from approximately 26 US areas were roughly 18 to 89 years old. Two negative PCRs, clearance, or symptom resolution characterized the recovered Cohort 3 donors. The chain has TRBV11-3 and TRBJ1-6; D is unclear. Material: PBMCs or T cells enriched from blood (not recorded which). The receptor's source is a woman aged 40 to 50 who had recovered from COVID-19. In nucleotides, the CDR3 is TGTGCCAGCAGCTTAGTTTCACGCAGGATGGGTAATTCACCCCTCCACTTT. Protein product: CASSLVSRRMGNSPLHF.